Included here is one T cell receptor (beta chain) sequence, with context. Its cognate antigen has yet to be identified. No quality values exist for individual bases; no much larger clone is one base distant. This record belongs to a study of CD8 T cells in Susac syndrome (dated by TCRdb to between 2019 and 2020). About the study as a whole: Whether CD8+ T cell activation and differentiation in Susac syndrome was antigen driven was tested using repertoire sequencing. Clonality of the CD8+ T cell repertoire was compared between more than 9 healthy donors, 14 Susac syndrome patients and roughly 16 multiple sclerosis patients.

RNA was extracted using the RNeasy kit, and about 0.5 to 1 microgram was reverse transcribed with random hexamers. The immunoSEQ multiplex PCR assay, covering 54 Vbeta and 13 Jbeta segments, was used to amplify TCR beta CDR3 regions. PCR amplification bias was corrected using a synthetic template baseline for primer optimization and computational correction. The authors' analysis ran thus. Reads were assigned to V, D and J genes according to IMGT and analyzed in immunoSEQ Analyzer, with only productive sequences retained. Clonality was computed as one minus Shannon entropy normalized by log2 of the number of productive unique sequences. For each patient and control, public and private clones were evaluated within the 100 most prevalent clones. Clones were defined as Susac-specific when absent from the healthy and MS cohorts, from approximately 1,100 published viral clones and from other ImmuneACCESS disease sequences. TCRdb trimmed the raw reads at Q25, called clones with MiXCR and kept productive beta chains. Merged by CDR3 protein, the rows form single entries marked with the most common genes and DNA. The V and J calls and clone size come from TCRdb's table, not from the authors' own analysis. The sample data list 130,000 or so distinct CDR3 sequences, and 75% to 90% of these were observed just once. The ten largest account for around 0.49% of the sample.

Results and caveats for the whole study, not just this receptor: The number of individuals in the TCR sequencing and HLA analysis was recognized as being relatively small.

The germline V end is reduced by 0 bases and the J end by 7 bases; junction bases left unmatched: 6. The CDR3 sequence holds 15 residues, the cysteine and phenylalanine included. Just the 45-base CDR3 DNA is kept, in frame starting at base 1. Sequences SGDLS (CDR1) and YYNGEE (CDR2) are obtained from the germline V gene. Peripheral blood CD8+ and CD4+ T cells from healthy donors, Susac syndrome patients and multiple sclerosis patients were profiled using high-throughput TCR beta sequencing. The multiple sclerosis controls were treatment-naive patients whose relapsing-remitting disease, either stable or active, fulfilled the revised McDonald criteria. Bulk CD8+ and CD4+ T cells were purified by magnetic negative isolation, while CD8+ TEMRA cells were enriched using FACS. Blood was drawn into EDTA tubes, processed within 24 hours, and PBMCs were isolated by density gradient centrifugation. PBMCs intended for TCR sequencing were frozen in liquid nitrogen and were later thawed in a 37 degrees C water bath. The sorted or isolated CD4+, CD8+ and CD8+ TEMRA cells had a purity of 90% or higher.

The chain was built from TRBV9 and TRBJ2-1, with TRBD1 matching 8 junction bases. This TCR derives from a human donor with multiple sclerosis. Sequenced: CD8+ T cells from PBMCs. The CDR3 amino acid sequence is: CASSVARQGYNEQFF. At the DNA level, the sequence is TGTGCCAGCAGCGTAGCGAGACAGGGGTATAATGAGCAGTTCTTC.